The 2 T cell receptor beta chains reported below all come from one sample, sequenced in a study of tissue T cells after allogeneic stem cell transplantation (dated by TCRdb to between 2021 and 2023). Sample time point, as interpreted from the label and publication: mouse harvest day 14 after allogeneic transplant. Each mouse graft, delivered by tail vein injection, combined 10^6 splenic CD5+ T cells with 10^7 T-cell-depleted bone marrow cells. Receptor amplification or capture employed the immunoSEQ multiplex PCR assay. This is the immuneACCESS table as TCRdb keeps it, with only in-frame sequences that have V and J called. A part of the clones is gone; compared with another copy, unresolved V genes explain less than half, and the rest is unexplained. In this sample the table shows more than 2,500 clones, approximately 48% of which occur a single time. The ten largest clones capture 30% to 35% of the sample.

Sequencing input: lymph node tissue. These receptors were collected from a female BALB/c mouse given C57BL/6 T cells with graft-versus-host disease after an allogeneic hematopoietic cell transplant.

This clone occurred a few times. Germline and genes: mouse. The read stops 1 residue short of the end of the CDR3; the missing end is completed from the germline J gene. This chain connects TRBV29 to TRBJ2-7; maybe TRBD1 (5 bases). The CDR3 covers 11 residues. Per the germline V gene, CDR1 is MSHET and CDR2 is SYDVDS. Trimming removed 7 bases from V and 3 bases from J, with 7 bases in between. The CDR3 reads CASIDSYEQYF. CDR3 bases read: TGTGCTAGCATCGACAGCTATGAACAGTAC.

Regarding this clone: The germline and genes are mouse ones. Read sequence stops 1 residue before the CDR3 end, and the germline J gene provides the missing end. The chain employs TRBV2 and TRBJ1-5; D unresolved. Trimming pared 0 bases from V and 3 bases from J, leaving 3 bases between. The CDR3 contains 13 residues. Germline CDR1 is LGHNA and CDR2 is YSYQKL. CDR3 DNA (partial): TGTGCCAGCAGCCAAGACAGCAACCAGGCTCCGCTT. Amino acid sequence: CASSQDSNQAPL. The whole CDR3 sequence is CASSQDSNQAPLF.